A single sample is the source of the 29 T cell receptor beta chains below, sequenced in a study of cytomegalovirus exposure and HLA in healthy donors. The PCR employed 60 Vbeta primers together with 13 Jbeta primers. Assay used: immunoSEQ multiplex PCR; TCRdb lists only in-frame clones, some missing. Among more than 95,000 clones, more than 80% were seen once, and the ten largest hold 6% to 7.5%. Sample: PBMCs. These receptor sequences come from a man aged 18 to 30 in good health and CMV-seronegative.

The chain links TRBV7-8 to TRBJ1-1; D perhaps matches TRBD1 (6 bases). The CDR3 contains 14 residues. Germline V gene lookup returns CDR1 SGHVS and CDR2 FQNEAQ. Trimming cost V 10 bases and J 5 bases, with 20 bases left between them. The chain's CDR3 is CATSIKGGWTEAFF. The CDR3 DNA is TGTGCCACCTCGATTAAGGGGGGGTGGACTGAAGCTTTCTTT.

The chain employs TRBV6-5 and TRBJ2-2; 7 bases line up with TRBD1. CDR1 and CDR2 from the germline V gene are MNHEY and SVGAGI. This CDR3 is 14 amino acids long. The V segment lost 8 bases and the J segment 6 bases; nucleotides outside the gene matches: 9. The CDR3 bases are TGTGCCAGCCGAGAACAGGGGCAGTCCGGGGAGCTGTTTTTT. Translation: CASREQGQSGELFF.

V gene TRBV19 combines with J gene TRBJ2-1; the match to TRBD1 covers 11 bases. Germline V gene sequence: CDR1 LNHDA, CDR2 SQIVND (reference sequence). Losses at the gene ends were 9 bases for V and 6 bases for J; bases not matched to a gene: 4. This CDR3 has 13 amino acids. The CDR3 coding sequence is TGTGCCAGCGGACAGGGGGCTGGCAATGAGCAGTTCTTC. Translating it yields CASGQGAGNEQFF.

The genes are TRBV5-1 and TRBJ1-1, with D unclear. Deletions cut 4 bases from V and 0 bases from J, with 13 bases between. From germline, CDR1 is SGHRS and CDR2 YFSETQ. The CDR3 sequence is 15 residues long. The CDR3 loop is CASSPTESMNTEAFF. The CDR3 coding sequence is TGCGCCAGCAGCCCGACTGAGAGCATGAACACTGAAGCTTTCTTT.

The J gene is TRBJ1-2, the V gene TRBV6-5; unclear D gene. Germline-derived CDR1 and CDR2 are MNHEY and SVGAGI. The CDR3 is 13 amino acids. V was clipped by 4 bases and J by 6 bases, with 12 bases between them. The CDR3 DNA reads TGTGCCAGCAGTTCAACGGGGAGGGATGGCTACACCTTC. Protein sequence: CASSSTGRDGYTF.

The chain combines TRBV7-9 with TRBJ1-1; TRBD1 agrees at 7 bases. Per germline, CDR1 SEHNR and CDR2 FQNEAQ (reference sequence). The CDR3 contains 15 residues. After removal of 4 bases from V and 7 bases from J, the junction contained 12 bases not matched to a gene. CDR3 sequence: CASSSPTTGLVEAFF. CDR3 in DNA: TGTGCCAGCAGCTCCCCTACGACAGGGCTGGTTGAAGCTTTCTTT. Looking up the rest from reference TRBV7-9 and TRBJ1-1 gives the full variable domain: DTGVSQNPRHKITKRGQNVTFRCDPISEHNRLYWYRQTLGQGPEFLTYFQNEAQLEKSRLLSDRFSAERPKGSFSTLEIQRTEQGDSAMYLCASSSPTTGLVEAFFGQGTRLTVV.

CDR3 residues: CASSFLLHQPQHF. Written as DNA, the CDR3 is TGTGCCAGCAGTTTCTTACTACATCAGCCCCAGCATTTT. This sequence joins TRBV28 and TRBJ1-5, with no clear D. CDR1 is MDHEN and CDR2 is SYDVKM in the germline V gene. V lost 3 bases to trimming and J lost 5 bases, with 8 bases between them. This CDR3 has 13 residues.

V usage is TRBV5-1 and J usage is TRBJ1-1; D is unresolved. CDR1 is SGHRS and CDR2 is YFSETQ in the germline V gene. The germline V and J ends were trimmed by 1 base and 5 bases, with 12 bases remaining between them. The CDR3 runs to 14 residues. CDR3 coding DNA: TGCGCCAGCAGCTTGAACAGTCAAAAAACTGAAGCTTTCTTT. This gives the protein CASSLNSQKTEAFF.

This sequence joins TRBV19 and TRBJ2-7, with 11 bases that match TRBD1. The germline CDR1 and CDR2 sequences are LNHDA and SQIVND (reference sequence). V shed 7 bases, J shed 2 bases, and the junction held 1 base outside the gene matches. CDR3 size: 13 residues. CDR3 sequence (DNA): TGTGCCAGTAAGGACAGGGGGCCCTACGAGCAGTACTTC. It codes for CASKDRGPYEQYF.

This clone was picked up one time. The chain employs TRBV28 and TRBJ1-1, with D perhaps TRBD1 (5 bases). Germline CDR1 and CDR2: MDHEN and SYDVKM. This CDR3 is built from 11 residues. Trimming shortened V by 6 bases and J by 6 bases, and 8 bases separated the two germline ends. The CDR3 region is CASSLQAEAFF. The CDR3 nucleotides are TGTGCCAGCAGCCTACAGGCTGAAGCTTTCTTT.

Here the CDR3 DNA reads TGCGCCAGCAGCCTGACAGGGACTGAAAAACTGTTTTTT. Translated: CASSLTGTEKLFF. This chain joins TRBV5-1 and TRBJ1-4; 7 bases are a match to TRBD1. There are 13 residues in the CDR3. The V and J ends lost 4 bases and 7 bases, in that order; junction bases with no gene match: 4. Germline assignment: CDR1 SGHRS and CDR2 YFSETQ.

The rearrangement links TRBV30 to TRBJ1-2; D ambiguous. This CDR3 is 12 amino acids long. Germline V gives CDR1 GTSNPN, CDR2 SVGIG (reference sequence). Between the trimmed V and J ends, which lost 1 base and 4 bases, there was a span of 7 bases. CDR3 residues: CAWSGLSYGYTF. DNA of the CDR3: TGTGCCTGGAGTGGACTAAGCTATGGCTACACCTTC.

Here the CDR3 reads CASSSNPSGRGQEQYF. The CDR3 nucleotides read TGTGCCAGCAGCTCGAATCCGTCCGGGAGGGGGCAAGAGCAGTACTTC. The chain employs TRBV11-2 and TRBJ2-7; possibly TRBD2 for D (8 bases). Germline assignment: CDR1 SGHAT and CDR2 FQNNGV. This CDR3 contains 16 residues. Trimming took 4 bases from V and 7 from J, leaving 23 bases between them.

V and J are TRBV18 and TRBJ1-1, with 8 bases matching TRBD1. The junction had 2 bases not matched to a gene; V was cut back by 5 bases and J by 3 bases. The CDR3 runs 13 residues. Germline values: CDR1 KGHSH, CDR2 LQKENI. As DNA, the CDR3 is TGTGCCAGCTCAAAGGGACAGGACACTGAAGCTTTCTTT. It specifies CASSKGQDTEAFF. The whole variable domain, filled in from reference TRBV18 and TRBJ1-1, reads NAGVMQNPRHLVRRRGQEARLRCSPMKGHSHVYWYRQLPEEGLKFMVYLQKENIIDESGMPKERFSAEFPKEGPSILRIQQVVRGDSAAYFCASSKGQDTEAFFGQGTRLTVV.

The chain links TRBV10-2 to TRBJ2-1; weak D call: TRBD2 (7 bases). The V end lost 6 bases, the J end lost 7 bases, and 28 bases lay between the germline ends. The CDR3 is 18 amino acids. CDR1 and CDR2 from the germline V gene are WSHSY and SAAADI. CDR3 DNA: TGCGCCAGCAGCCGAGAGGGGGGGCGGCGGGAGCGAGGTAATGAGCAGTTCTTC. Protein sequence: CASSREGGRRERGNEQFF.

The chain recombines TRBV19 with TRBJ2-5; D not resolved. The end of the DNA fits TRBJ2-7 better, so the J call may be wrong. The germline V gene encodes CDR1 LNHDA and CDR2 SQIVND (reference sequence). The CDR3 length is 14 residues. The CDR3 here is CASSMSSNSYEQYF. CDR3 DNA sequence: TGTGCCAGTAGTATGTCGAGTAACTCCTACGAGCAGTACTTC.

CDR3 region: CASSIGGGYTF. The CDR3 DNA follows: TGTGCCAGTAGTATCGGGGGTGGCTACACCTTC. The chain employs TRBV19 and TRBJ1-2, with D perhaps matching TRBD1 (5 bases). V was trimmed by 3 bases and J by 7 bases, leaving 6 bases between them. CDR3 length equals 11 residues. The germline CDR1 and CDR2 sequences are LNHDA and SQIVND (reference sequence).

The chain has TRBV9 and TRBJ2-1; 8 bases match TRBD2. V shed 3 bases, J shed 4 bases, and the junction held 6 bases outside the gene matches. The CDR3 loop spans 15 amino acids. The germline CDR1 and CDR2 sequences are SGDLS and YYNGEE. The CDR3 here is CASSAGGPFYNEQFF. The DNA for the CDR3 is TGTGCCAGCAGCGCGGGAGGGCCGTTTTACAATGAGCAGTTCTTC.

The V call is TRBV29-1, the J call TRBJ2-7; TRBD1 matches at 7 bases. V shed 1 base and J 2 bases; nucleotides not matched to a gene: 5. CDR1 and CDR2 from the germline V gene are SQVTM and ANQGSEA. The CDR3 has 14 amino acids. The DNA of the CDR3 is TGCAGCGTTGAAGCCGGGACAGATACCTACGAGCAGTACTTC. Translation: CSVEAGTDTYEQYF.

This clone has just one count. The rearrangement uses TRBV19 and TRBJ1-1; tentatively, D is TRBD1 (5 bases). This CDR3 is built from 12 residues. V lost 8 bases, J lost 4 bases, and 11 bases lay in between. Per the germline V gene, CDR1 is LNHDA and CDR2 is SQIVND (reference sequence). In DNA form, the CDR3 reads TGTGCCAGTGGTGACAGACCCACTGAAGCTTTCTTT. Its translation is CASGDRPTEAFF.

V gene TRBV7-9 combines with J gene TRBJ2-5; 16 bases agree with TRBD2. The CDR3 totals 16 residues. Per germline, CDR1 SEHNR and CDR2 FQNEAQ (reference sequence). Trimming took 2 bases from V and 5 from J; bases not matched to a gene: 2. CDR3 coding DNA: TGTGCCAGCAGCTTAAGGGGACTAGCGGGAGGGGAGACCCAGTACTTC. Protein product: CASSLRGLAGGETQYF. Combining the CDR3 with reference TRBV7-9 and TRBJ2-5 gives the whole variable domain DTGVSQNPRHKITKRGQNVTFRCDPISEHNRLYWYRQTLGQGPEFLTYFQNEAQLEKSRLLSDRFSAERPKGSFSTLEIQRTEQGDSAMYLCASSLRGLAGGETQYFGPGTRLLVL.

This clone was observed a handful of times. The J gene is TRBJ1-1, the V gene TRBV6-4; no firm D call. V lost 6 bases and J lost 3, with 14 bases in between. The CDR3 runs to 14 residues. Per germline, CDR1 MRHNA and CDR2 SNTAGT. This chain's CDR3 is CASSVRFSDTEAFF. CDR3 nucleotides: TGTGCCAGCAGCGTCCGTTTTTCAGACACTGAAGCTTTCTTT.

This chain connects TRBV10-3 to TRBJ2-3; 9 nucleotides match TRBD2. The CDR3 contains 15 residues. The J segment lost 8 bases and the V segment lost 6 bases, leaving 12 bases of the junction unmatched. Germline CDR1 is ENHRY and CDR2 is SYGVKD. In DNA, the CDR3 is TGTGCCATCAGGCTGACTAGCGGAGGGCTGGGTACGCAGTATTTT. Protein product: CAIRLTSGGLGTQYF.

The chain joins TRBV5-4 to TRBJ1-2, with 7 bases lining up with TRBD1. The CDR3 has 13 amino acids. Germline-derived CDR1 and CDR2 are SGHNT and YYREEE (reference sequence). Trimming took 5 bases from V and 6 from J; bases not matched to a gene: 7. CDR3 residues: CASSFQTGNGYTF. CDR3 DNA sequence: TGTGCCAGCAGTTTTCAGACAGGGAATGGCTACACCTTC.

The CDR3 region is CASSWGRFTDTQYF. In DNA form, the CDR3 reads TGTGCCAGCAGCTGGGGGCGGTTCACAGATACGCAGTATTTT. The rearrangement joins TRBV5-6 to TRBJ2-3; a possible D gene is TRBD1 (6 bases). Germline CDR1 SGHDT, CDR2 YYEEEE. V lost 3 bases to trimming and J lost 2 bases, with 10 bases between them. This CDR3 comprises 14 residues.

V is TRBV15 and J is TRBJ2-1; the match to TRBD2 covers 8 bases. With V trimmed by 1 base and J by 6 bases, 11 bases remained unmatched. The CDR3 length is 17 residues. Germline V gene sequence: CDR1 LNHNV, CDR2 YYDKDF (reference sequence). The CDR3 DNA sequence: TGTGCCACCAGCAGAGGAGAGAGTAGCGGGATGGGCAATGAGCAGTTCTTC. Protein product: CATSRGESSGMGNEQFF.

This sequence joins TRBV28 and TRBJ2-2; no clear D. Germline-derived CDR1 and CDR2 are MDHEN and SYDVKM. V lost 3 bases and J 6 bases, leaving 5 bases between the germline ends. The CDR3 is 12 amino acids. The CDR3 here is CASSFSAGELFF. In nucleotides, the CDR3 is TGTGCCAGCAGTTTTAGTGCCGGGGAGCTGTTTTTT.

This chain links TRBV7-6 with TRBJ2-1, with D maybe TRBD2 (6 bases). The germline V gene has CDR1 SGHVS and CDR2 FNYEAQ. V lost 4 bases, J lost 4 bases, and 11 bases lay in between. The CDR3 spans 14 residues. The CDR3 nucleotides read TGTGCCAGCAGCTCCGTTAGCGGTTACAATGAGCAGTTCTTC. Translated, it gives CASSSVSGYNEQFF. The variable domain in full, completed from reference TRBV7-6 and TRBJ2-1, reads GAGVSQSPRYKVTKRGQDVALRCDPISGHVSLYWYRQALGQGPEFLTYFNYEAQQDKSGLPNDRFSAERPEGSISTLTIQRTEQRDSAMYRCASSSVSGYNEQFFGPGTRLTVL.

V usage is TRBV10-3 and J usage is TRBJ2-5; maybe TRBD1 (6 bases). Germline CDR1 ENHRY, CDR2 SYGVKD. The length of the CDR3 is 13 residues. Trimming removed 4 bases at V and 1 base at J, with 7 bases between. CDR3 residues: CAISGTAQETQYF. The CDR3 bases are TGTGCCATCAGTGGGACAGCCCAAGAGACCCAGTACTTC.